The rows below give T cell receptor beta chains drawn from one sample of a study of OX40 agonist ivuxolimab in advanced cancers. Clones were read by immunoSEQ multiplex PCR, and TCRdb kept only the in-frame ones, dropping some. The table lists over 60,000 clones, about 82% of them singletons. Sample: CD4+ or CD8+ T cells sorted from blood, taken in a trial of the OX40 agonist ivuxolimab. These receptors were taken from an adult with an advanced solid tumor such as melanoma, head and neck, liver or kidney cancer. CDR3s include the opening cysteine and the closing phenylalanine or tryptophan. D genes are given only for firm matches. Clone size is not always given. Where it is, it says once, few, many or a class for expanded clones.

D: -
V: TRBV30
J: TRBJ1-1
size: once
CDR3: CAWSVWSAGRTEAFF
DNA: TGTGCCTGGAGTGTATGGTCGGCGGGTCGCACTGAAGCTTTCTTT

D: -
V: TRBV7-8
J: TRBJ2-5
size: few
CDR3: CASSLGGIMGTQYF
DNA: TGTGCCAGCAGCTTAGGTGGGATAATGGGGACCCAGTACTTC

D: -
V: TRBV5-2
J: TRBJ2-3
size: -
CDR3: CASSIQGARADTQYF
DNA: TGTGCCAGCAGCATCCAGGGGGCGCGGGCAGATACGCAGTATTTT

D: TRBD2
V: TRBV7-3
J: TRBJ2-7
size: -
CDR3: CASSSYRTSGISYEQYF
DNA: TGTGCCAGCAGCTCATACAGGACTAGCGGGATCTCCTACGAGCAGTACTTC

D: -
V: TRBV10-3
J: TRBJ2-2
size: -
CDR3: CAISPGETGELFF
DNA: TGTGCCATCAGCCCAGGGGAAACCGGGGAGCTGTTTTTT

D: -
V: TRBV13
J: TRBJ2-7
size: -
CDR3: CASSTGTYEQYF
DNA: TGTGCCAGCAGCACAGGGACCTACGAGCAGTACTTC

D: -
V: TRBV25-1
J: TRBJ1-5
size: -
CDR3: CASKPQGGRGDSNQPQHF
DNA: TGTGCCAGCAAACCCCAAGGGGGGCGCGGGGATAGCAATCAGCCCCAGCATTTT

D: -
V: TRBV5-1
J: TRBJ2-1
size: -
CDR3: CASSPYQDLKNEQFF
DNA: TGCGCCAGCAGCCCTTATCAGGACCTAAAAAATGAGCAGTTCTTC

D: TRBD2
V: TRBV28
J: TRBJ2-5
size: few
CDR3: CASSLSSTSGRGGQETQYF
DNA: TGTGCCAGCAGTTTATCCTCGACTAGCGGGAGGGGGGGACAAGAGACCCAGTACTTC

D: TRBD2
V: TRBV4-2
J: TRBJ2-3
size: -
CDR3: CASSQEVLTSGPTDTQYF
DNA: TGTGCCAGCAGCCAAGAGGTCCTGACTAGCGGGCCCACAGATACGCAGTATTTT

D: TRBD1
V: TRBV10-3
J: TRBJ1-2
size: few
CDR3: CAISGGGQGPPNYGYTF
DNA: TGTGCCATCAGTGGAGGGGGACAGGGGCCACCGAACTATGGCTACACCTTC

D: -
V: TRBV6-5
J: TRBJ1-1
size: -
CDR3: CASSYSGGDTEAFF
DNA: TGTGCCAGCAGTTACTCGGGCGGTGACACTGAAGCTTTCTTT

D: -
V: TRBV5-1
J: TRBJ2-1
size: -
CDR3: CASSLTILEQFF
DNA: TGCGCCAGCAGCTTAACCATCTTAGAGCAGTTCTTC

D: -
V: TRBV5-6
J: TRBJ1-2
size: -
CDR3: CASSPADRHNYGYTF
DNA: TGTGCCAGCAGCCCAGCCGACAGGCACAACTATGGCTACACCTTC

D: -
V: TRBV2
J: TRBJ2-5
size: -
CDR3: CASSVQSETQYF
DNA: TGTGCCAGCAGTGTGCAGTCAGAGACCCAGTACTTC

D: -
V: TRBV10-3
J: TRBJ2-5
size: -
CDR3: CAISVGGGQETQYF
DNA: TGTGCCATCAGTGTGGGCGGAGGACAAGAGACCCAGTACTTC

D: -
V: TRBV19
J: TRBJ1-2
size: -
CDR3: CASSIGSSRAGDYGYTF
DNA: TGTGCCAGTAGTATAGGATCATCGCGGGCAGGGGACTATGGCTACACCTTC

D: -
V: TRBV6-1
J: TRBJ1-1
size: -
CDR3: CASSRGGTLNTEAFF
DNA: TGTGCCAGCAGCCGGGGGGGCACTCTGAACACTGAAGCTTTCTTT

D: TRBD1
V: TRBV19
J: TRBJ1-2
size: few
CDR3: CASSTYAGQAYGYTF
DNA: TGTGCCAGTAGTACCTACGCGGGACAGGCTTATGGCTACACCTTC

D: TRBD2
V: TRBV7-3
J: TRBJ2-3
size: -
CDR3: CASSPTSGSGTDTQYF
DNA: TGTGCCAGCAGCCCTACTAGCGGGAGTGGTACAGATACGCAGTATTTT

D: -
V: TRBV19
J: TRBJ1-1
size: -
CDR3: CATSLGNTEAFF
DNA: TGTGCCACCTCATTGGGGAACACTGAAGCTTTCTTT

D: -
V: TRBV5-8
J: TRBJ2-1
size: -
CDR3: CASSVPSSYNEQFF
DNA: TGTGCCAGCAGCGTACCCAGCTCCTACAATGAGCAGTTCTTC

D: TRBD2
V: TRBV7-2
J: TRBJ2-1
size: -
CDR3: CASRGGVGKGSVGNEQFF
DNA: TGTGCCAGCCGCGGGGGAGTCGGGAAAGGCAGTGTGGGGAATGAGCAGTTCTTC

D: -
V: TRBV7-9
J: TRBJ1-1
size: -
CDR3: CASSSSVSGTPLEAFF
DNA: TGTGCCAGCAGCTCCTCAGTTTCCGGGACACCGCTAGAAGCTTTCTTT

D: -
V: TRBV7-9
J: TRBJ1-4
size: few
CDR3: CASSLLGWANEKLFF
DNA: TGTGCCAGCAGCTTACTCGGTTGGGCTAATGAAAAACTGTTTTTT

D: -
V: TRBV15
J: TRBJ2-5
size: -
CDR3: CATSRDPGAWETQYF
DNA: TGTGCCACCAGCAGAGATCCGGGAGCTTGGGAGACCCAGTACTTC